This is a list of T cell receptor beta chains from one sample in a study of OX40 agonist ivuxolimab in advanced cancers. Clones were sequenced by immunoSEQ multiplex PCR, and TCRdb holds only the in-frame ones, with some missing. The table lists almost 15,000 clones, roughly three quarters of them singletons. The sequencing used CD4+ or CD8+ T cells sorted from blood, collected in a trial of the OX40 agonist ivuxolimab. These receptors were collected from an adult with an advanced solid tumor such as melanoma, head and neck, liver or kidney cancer. The CDR3 runs from the conserved cysteine through the conserved F or W. Fields, in order: clone size, D gene, J gene, V gene, CDR3 protein, CDR3 DNA. The D gene is left open where the match is weak. Rows may omit the clone size; those that give it use once, few, many or a size class.

abundance: -
d_gene: -
j_gene: TRBJ2-2
v_gene: TRBV4-3
CDR3aa: CASSYLGGTGELFF
CDR3nt: TGCGCCAGCAGCTACCTAGGGGGCACCGGGGAGCTGTTTTTT

abundance: -
d_gene: -
j_gene: TRBJ1-2
v_gene: TRBV4-2
CDR3aa: CASSPSLTMTAIDYGYTF
CDR3nt: TGTGCCAGCAGCCCTTCCCTAACGATGACAGCGATAGACTATGGCTACACCTTC

abundance: -
d_gene: TRBD1
j_gene: TRBJ1-1
v_gene: TRBV7-9
CDR3aa: CASSPSDREEAFF
CDR3nt: TGTGCCAGCAGCCCTTCGGACAGGGAAGAAGCTTTCTTT

abundance: -
d_gene: -
j_gene: TRBJ2-2
v_gene: TRBV6-5
CDR3aa: CASSPPPGELFF
CDR3nt: TGTGCCAGCAGCCCACCCCCCGGGGAGCTGTTTTTT

abundance: -
d_gene: TRBD1
j_gene: TRBJ2-1
v_gene: TRBV19
CDR3aa: CASSQTGAGNEQFF
CDR3nt: TGTGCCAGTAGTCAGACAGGGGCCGGCAATGAGCAGTTCTTC

abundance: once
d_gene: -
j_gene: TRBJ2-2
v_gene: TRBV19
CDR3aa: CASSMPENTGELFF
CDR3nt: TGTGCCAGTAGTATGCCAGAGAACACCGGGGAGCTGTTTTTT

abundance: -
d_gene: -
j_gene: TRBJ2-5
v_gene: TRBV30
CDR3aa: CAWSVMQETQYF
CDR3nt: TGTGCCTGGAGTGTAATGCAAGAGACCCAGTACTTC

abundance: -
d_gene: -
j_gene: TRBJ1-2
v_gene: TRBV6-6
CDR3aa: CASSYSRDPRNYGYTF
CDR3nt: TGTGCCAGCAGTTACTCACGGGATCCTCGGAACTATGGCTACACCTTC

abundance: few
d_gene: -
j_gene: TRBJ2-7
v_gene: TRBV5-1
CDR3aa: CASSLEAAKLYEQYF
CDR3nt: TGCGCCAGCAGCTTGGAGGCCGCGAAACTCTACGAGCAGTACTTC

abundance: -
d_gene: TRBD1
j_gene: TRBJ1-5
v_gene: TRBV4-3
CDR3aa: CASSPDRGSNQPQHF
CDR3nt: TGCGCCAGCAGCCCGGACAGGGGGAGCAATCAGCCCCAGCATTTT

abundance: -
d_gene: TRBD2
j_gene: TRBJ2-1
v_gene: TRBV4-3
CDR3aa: CASSHASGGLYNEQFF
CDR3nt: TGCGCCAGCAGCCACGCTAGCGGGGGGCTCTACAATGAGCAGTTCTTC

abundance: -
d_gene: -
j_gene: TRBJ1-5
v_gene: TRBV19
CDR3aa: CASSGLGSNQPQHF
CDR3nt: TGTGCCAGTAGTGGACTTGGGAGCAATCAGCCCCAGCATTTT

abundance: -
d_gene: -
j_gene: TRBJ1-1
v_gene: TRBV2
CDR3aa: CASTTTDDPEAFF
CDR3nt: TGTGCCAGCACAACAACAGATGACCCTGAAGCTTTCTTT

abundance: -
d_gene: TRBD1
j_gene: TRBJ1-2
v_gene: TRBV7-9
CDR3aa: CASQGEYSYGYTF
CDR3nt: TGTGCCAGCCAGGGGGAATATTCTTATGGCTACACCTTC

abundance: -
d_gene: -
j_gene: TRBJ1-2
v_gene: TRBV6-5
CDR3aa: CASSPMSYTFWGYTF
CDR3nt: TGTGCCAGCAGTCCAATGTCATACACTTTTTGGGGCTACACCTTC

abundance: -
d_gene: -
j_gene: TRBJ1-5
v_gene: TRBV6-1
CDR3aa: CASSSQEGWYQPQHF
CDR3nt: TGTGCCAGCAGTTCGCAGGAAGGGTGGTACCAGCCCCAGCATTTT

abundance: few
d_gene: -
j_gene: TRBJ1-6
v_gene: TRBV5-1
CDR3aa: CASSLAQGNSPLHF
CDR3nt: TGCGCCAGCAGCTTGGCTCAGGGCAATTCACCCCTCCACTTT

abundance: -
d_gene: TRBD1
j_gene: TRBJ1-4
v_gene: TRBV15
CDR3aa: CATSISGGWDEKLFF
CDR3nt: TGTGCCACCAGCATCTCAGGGGGATGGGATGAAAAACTGTTTTTT

abundance: -
d_gene: TRBD1
j_gene: TRBJ2-7
v_gene: TRBV30
CDR3aa: CAWSPPWGQGTEQYF
CDR3nt: TGTGCCTGGAGTCCTCCTTGGGGACAGGGAACCGAGCAGTACTTC

abundance: few
d_gene: TRBD1
j_gene: TRBJ1-2
v_gene: TRBV30
CDR3aa: CAWREGTAPSGGYTF
CDR3nt: TGTGCCTGGAGAGAGGGGACAGCCCCAAGCGGTGGCTACACCTTC

abundance: -
d_gene: -
j_gene: TRBJ1-1
v_gene: TRBV4-1
CDR3aa: CASSTGWTLNTEAFF
CDR3nt: TGCGCCAGCTCCACAGGCTGGACTCTGAACACTGAAGCTTTCTTT

abundance: -
d_gene: -
j_gene: TRBJ2-1
v_gene: TRBV2
CDR3aa: CASSERPGTRRHEQFF
CDR3nt: TGTGCCAGCAGTGAAAGACCGGGGACGCGGAGGCATGAGCAGTTCTTC

abundance: -
d_gene: -
j_gene: TRBJ2-2
v_gene: TRBV14
CDR3aa: CASSQARDRKNTGELFF
CDR3nt: TGTGCCAGCAGCCAAGCCCGAGACAGGAAGAACACCGGGGAGCTGTTTTTT

abundance: -
d_gene: TRBD1
j_gene: TRBJ1-5
v_gene: TRBV27
CDR3aa: CASSLLGQGAGNQPQHF
CDR3nt: TGTGCCAGCAGTTTATTAGGACAGGGGGCGGGCAATCAGCCCCAGCATTTT

abundance: -
d_gene: TRBD1
j_gene: TRBJ2-5
v_gene: TRBV11-2
CDR3aa: CASSSGTGRGETQYF
CDR3nt: TGTGCCAGCAGCTCAGGGACAGGGAGAGGAGAGACCCAGTACTTC

abundance: -
d_gene: -
j_gene: TRBJ1-2
v_gene: TRBV7-9
CDR3aa: CASSHGYGYTF
CDR3nt: TGTGCCAGCAGCCACGGGTATGGCTACACCTTC

abundance: -
d_gene: TRBD1
j_gene: TRBJ1-5
v_gene: TRBV4-3
CDR3aa: CASSQDRGQNQPQHF
CDR3nt: TGCGCCAGCAGCCAAGACAGGGGGCAAAATCAGCCCCAGCATTTT

abundance: -
d_gene: -
j_gene: TRBJ2-1
v_gene: TRBV6-5
CDR3aa: CASSLQGNNEQFF
CDR3nt: TGTGCCAGCAGTTTACAGGGAAACAATGAGCAGTTCTTC

abundance: -
d_gene: -
j_gene: TRBJ1-1
v_gene: TRBV11-3
CDR3aa: CASSLGSGVEAFF
CDR3nt: TGTGCCAGCAGCTTAGGAAGTGGGGTTGAAGCTTTCTTT

abundance: -
d_gene: -
j_gene: TRBJ1-5
v_gene: TRBV11-2
CDR3aa: CASSLDGGGYSNQPQHF
CDR3nt: TGTGCCAGCAGCTTAGATGGAGGAGGATATAGCAATCAGCCCCAGCATTTT

abundance: -
d_gene: -
j_gene: TRBJ1-2
v_gene: TRBV4-1
CDR3aa: CASSQSPYGYTF
CDR3nt: TGCGCCAGCAGCCAGTCACCCTATGGCTACACCTTC

abundance: many
d_gene: -
j_gene: TRBJ2-7
v_gene: TRBV4-3
CDR3aa: CASSQDLPEGLLSYEQYF
CDR3nt: TGCGCCAGCAGCCAAGACCTACCGGAGGGGCTTCTCTCCTACGAGCAGTACTTC

abundance: -
d_gene: -
j_gene: TRBJ1-2
v_gene: TRBV2
CDR3aa: CASSGRGFGYGYTF
CDR3nt: TGTGCCAGCAGTGGCAGGGGATTTGGCTATGGCTACACCTTC

abundance: once
d_gene: -
j_gene: TRBJ2-2
v_gene: TRBV4-1
CDR3aa: CASSPMDGITGELFF
CDR3nt: TGCGCCAGCAGCCCAATGGACGGGATCACCGGGGAGCTGTTTTTT

abundance: few
d_gene: TRBD2
j_gene: TRBJ2-3
v_gene: TRBV7-9
CDR3aa: CASRDGGTDTQYF
CDR3nt: TGTGCCAGCAGAGACGGGGGGACAGATACGCAGTATTTT

abundance: -
d_gene: TRBD1
j_gene: TRBJ2-1
v_gene: TRBV11-3
CDR3aa: CASSFYQQGYEQFF
CDR3nt: TGTGCCAGCAGCTTCTACCAACAGGGGTATGAGCAGTTCTTC

abundance: -
d_gene: TRBD1
j_gene: TRBJ1-1
v_gene: TRBV27
CDR3aa: CASSTIQGAETEAFF
CDR3nt: TGTGCCAGCAGCACTATACAGGGGGCCGAGACTGAAGCTTTCTTT

abundance: -
d_gene: -
j_gene: TRBJ2-4
v_gene: TRBV7-8
CDR3aa: CASSLYGGGTLAKNIQYF
CDR3nt: TGTGCCAGCAGCTTATACGGCGGCGGCACCTTAGCCAAAAACATTCAGTACTTC

abundance: -
d_gene: -
j_gene: TRBJ2-3
v_gene: TRBV11-2
CDR3aa: CASSPWGLTLDHTQYF
CDR3nt: TGTGCCAGCAGCCCCTGGGGCTTGACGCTGGACCATACGCAGTATTTT

abundance: few
d_gene: -
j_gene: TRBJ1-6
v_gene: TRBV10-3
CDR3aa: CAISESAVNSPLHF
CDR3nt: TGTGCCATCAGTGAGTCGGCAGTCAATTCACCCCTCCACTTT

abundance: few
d_gene: -
j_gene: TRBJ2-2
v_gene: TRBV6-4
CDR3aa: CASGQPNTGELFF
CDR3nt: TGTGCCAGCGGACAGCCGAACACCGGGGAGCTGTTTTTT

abundance: -
d_gene: -
j_gene: TRBJ1-1
v_gene: TRBV28
CDR3aa: CASSPDASEAFF
CDR3nt: TGTGCCAGCAGTCCCGACGCGAGTGAAGCTTTCTTT

abundance: -
d_gene: -
j_gene: TRBJ1-5
v_gene: TRBV15
CDR3aa: CVTSRDRAGSQPQHF
CDR3nt: TGTGTCACCAGCAGAGATCGGGCAGGGAGTCAGCCCCAGCATTTT

abundance: -
d_gene: -
j_gene: TRBJ2-7
v_gene: TRBV5-4
CDR3aa: CASSLGSSSYEQYF
CDR3nt: TGTGCCAGCAGCTTGGGCAGCTCCTCCTACGAGCAGTACTTC

abundance: -
d_gene: -
j_gene: TRBJ1-6
v_gene: TRBV7-9
CDR3aa: CASSHASEASPLHF
CDR3nt: TGCGCCAGCAGCCATGCTTCGGAAGCCTCACCCCTCCACTTT

abundance: -
d_gene: -
j_gene: TRBJ2-5
v_gene: TRBV4-3
CDR3aa: CASSHSTLQGRETQYF
CDR3nt: TGCGCCAGCAGCCACAGTACCCTGCAGGGCCGAGAGACCCAGTACTTC

abundance: -
d_gene: -
j_gene: TRBJ2-1
v_gene: TRBV15
CDR3aa: CATLFREQGRDEQFF
CDR3nt: TGTGCCACCTTATTCAGGGAACAGGGGAGGGATGAGCAGTTCTTC

abundance: -
d_gene: -
j_gene: TRBJ1-5
v_gene: TRBV6-9
CDR3aa: CASSYSGTQPQHF
CDR3nt: TGTGCCAGCAGTTACTCGGGAACCCAGCCCCAGCATTTT

abundance: few
d_gene: -
j_gene: TRBJ2-7
v_gene: TRBV7-9
CDR3aa: CASSLTGRSYEQYF
CDR3nt: TGTGCCAGCAGCCTGACCGGCCGATCCTACGAGCAGTACTTC

abundance: -
d_gene: -
j_gene: TRBJ1-4
v_gene: TRBV27
CDR3aa: CASSSSGELNEKLFF
CDR3nt: TGTGCCAGCAGTTCATCAGGGGAACTTAATGAAAAACTGTTTTTT